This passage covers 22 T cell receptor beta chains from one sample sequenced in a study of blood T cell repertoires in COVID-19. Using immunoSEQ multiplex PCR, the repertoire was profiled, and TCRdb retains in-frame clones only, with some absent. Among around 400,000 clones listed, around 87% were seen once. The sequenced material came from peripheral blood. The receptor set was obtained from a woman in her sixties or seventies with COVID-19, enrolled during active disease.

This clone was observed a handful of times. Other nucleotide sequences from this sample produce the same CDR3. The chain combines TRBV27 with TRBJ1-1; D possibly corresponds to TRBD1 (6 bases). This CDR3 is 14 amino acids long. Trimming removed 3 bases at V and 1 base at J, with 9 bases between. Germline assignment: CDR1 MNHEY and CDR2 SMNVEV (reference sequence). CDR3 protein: CASSFRGQNTEAFF. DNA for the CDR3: TGTGCCAGCAGTTTCCGGGGACAGAACACTGAAGCTTTCTTT.

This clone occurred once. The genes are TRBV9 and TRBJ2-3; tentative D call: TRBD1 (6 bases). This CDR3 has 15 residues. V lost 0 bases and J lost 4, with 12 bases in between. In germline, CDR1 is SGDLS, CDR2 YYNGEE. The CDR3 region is CASSVEQGPPDTQYF. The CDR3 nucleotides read TGTGCCAGCAGCGTAGAACAGGGACCCCCAGATACGCAGTATTTT.

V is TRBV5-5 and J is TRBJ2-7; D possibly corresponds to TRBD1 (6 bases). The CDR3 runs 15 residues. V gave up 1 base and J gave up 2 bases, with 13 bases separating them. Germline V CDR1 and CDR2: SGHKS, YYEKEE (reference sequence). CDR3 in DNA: TGTGCCAGCAGCTTGTCCAGACAGGTCCCCTACGAGCAGTACTTC. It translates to CASSLSRQVPYEQYF.

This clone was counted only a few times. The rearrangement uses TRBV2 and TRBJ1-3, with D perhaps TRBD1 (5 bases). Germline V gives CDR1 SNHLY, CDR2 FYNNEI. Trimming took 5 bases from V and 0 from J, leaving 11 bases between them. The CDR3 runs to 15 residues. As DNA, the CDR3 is TGTGCCAGCAGTTTAACAGGATTCTCTGGAAACACCATATATTTT. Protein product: CASSLTGFSGNTIYF.

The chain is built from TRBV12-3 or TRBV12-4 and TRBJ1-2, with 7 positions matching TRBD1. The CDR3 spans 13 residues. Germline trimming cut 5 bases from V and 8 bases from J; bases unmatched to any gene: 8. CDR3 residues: CASSRDSLFGYTF. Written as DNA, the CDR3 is TGTGCCAGCAGTCGGGACAGCCTTTTCGGCTACACCTTC.

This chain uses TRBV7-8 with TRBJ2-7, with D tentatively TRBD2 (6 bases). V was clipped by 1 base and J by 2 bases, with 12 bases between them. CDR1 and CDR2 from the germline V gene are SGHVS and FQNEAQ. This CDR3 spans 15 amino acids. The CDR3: CASSLEEGRTYEQYF. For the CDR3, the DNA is TGTGCCAGCAGCTTAGAGGAGGGCAGGACCTACGAGCAGTACTTC.

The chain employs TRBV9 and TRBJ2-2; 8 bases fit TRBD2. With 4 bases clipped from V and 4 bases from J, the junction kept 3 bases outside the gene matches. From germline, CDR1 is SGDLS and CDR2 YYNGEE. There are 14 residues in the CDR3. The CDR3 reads CASSKAGATGELFF. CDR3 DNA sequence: TGTGCCAGCAGCAAAGCGGGGGCCACCGGGGAGCTGTTTTTT.

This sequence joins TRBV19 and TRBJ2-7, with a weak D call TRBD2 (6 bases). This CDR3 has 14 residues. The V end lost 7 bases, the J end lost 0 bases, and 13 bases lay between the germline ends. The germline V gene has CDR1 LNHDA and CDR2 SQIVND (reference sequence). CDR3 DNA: TGTGCCAGTAACCCGGGACTCCTCTCCTACGAGCAGTACTTC. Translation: CASNPGLLSYEQYF.

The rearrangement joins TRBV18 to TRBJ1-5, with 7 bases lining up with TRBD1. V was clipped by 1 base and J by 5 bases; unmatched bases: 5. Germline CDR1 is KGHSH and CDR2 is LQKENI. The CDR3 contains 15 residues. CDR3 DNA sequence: TGTGCCAGCTCACCACGGGACAGATTGGATCAGCCCCAGCATTTT. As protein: CASSPRDRLDQPQHF.

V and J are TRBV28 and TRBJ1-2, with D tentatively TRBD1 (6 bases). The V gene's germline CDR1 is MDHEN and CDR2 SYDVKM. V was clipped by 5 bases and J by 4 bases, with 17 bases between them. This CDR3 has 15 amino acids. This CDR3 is CASSSRDTSRYGYTF. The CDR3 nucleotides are TGTGCCAGCAGTAGCCGGGACACCAGTCGCTATGGCTACACCTTC.

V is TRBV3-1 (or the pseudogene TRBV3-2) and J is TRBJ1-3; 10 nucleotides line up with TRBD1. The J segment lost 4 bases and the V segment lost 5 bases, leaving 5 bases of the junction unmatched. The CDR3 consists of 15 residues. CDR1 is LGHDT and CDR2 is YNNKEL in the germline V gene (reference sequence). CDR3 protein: CASSKTGGAGNTIYF. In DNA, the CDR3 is TGTGCCAGCAGCAAGACAGGGGGCGCCGGAAACACCATATATTTT.

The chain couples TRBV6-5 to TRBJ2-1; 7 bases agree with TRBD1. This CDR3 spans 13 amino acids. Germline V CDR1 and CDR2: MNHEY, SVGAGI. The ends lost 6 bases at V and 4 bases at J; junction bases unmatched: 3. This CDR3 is CASSLDRYNEQFF. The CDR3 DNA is TGTGCCAGCAGCCTGGACAGGTACAATGAGCAGTTCTTC.

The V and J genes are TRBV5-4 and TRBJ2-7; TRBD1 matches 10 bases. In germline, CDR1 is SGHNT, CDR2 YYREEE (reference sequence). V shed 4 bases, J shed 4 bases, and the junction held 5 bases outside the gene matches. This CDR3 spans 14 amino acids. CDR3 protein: CASSRGQGVYEQYF. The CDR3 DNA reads TGTGCCAGCAGCCGTGGACAGGGGGTATACGAGCAGTACTTC.

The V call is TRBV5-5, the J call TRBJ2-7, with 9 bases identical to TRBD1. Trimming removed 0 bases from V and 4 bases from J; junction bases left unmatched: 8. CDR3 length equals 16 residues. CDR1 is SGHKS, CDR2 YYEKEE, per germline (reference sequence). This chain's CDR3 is CASSLDLRTGVYEQYF. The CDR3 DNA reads TGTGCCAGCAGCTTGGATCTTAGGACAGGGGTTTACGAGCAGTACTTC. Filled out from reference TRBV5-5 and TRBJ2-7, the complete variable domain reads DAGVTQSPTHLIKTRGQQVTLRCSPISGHKSVSWYQQVLGQGPQFIFQYYEKEERGRGNFPDRFSARQFPNYSSELNVNALLLGDSALYLCASSLDLRTGVYEQYFGPGTRLTVT.

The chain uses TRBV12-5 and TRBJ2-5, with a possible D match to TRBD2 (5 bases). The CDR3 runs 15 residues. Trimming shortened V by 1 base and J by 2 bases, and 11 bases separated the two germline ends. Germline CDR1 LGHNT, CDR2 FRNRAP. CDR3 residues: CASGLGLSGQETQYF. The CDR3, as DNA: TGTGCTAGTGGTTTGGGCTTATCGGGGCAAGAGACCCAGTACTTC. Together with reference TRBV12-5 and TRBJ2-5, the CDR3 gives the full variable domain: DARVTQTPRHKVTEMGQEVTMRCQPILGHNTVFWYRQTMMQGLELLAYFRNRAPLDDSGMPKDRFSAEMPDATLATLKIQPSEPRDSAVYFCASGLGLSGQETQYFGPGTRLLVL.

The CDR3 DNA reads as TGTGCCAGCAGTTACCAAGGGCAGCGGGGCTACACCTTC. It yields the protein CASSYQGQRGYTF. The rearrangement joins TRBV6-5 to TRBJ1-2; D unclear. Germline lookup yields CDR1 MNHEY and CDR2 SVGAGI. CDR3 size: 13 residues. Deletions cut 2 bases from V and 8 bases from J, with 12 bases between.

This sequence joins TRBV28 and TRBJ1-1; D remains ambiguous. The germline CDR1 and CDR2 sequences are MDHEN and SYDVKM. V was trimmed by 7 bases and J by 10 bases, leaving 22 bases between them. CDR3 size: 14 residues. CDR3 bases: TGTGCCAGCACCCCTCATCTGGACGGGATGGGAGCTTTCTTT. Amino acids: CASTPHLDGMGAFF.

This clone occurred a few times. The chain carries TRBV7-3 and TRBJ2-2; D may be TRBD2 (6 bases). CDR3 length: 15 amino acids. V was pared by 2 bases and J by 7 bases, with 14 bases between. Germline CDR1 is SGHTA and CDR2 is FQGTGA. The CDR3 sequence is CASSLGGALSGELFF. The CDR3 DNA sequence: TGTGCCAGCAGCTTAGGCGGGGCCCTAAGCGGGGAGCTGTTTTTT.

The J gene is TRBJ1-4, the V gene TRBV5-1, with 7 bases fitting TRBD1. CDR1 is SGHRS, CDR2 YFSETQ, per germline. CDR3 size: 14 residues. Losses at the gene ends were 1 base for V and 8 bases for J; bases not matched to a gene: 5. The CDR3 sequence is CASSLTGVWEKLFF. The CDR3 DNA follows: TGCGCCAGCAGCTTGACAGGGGTATGGGAAAAACTGTTTTTT.

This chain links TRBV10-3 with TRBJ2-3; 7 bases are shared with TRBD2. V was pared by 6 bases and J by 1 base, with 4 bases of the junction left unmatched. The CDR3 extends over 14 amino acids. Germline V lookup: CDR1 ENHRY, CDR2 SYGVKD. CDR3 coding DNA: TGTGCCATCAGAGACGGACTAGGCACAGATACGCAGTATTTT. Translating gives CAIRDGLGTDTQYF.

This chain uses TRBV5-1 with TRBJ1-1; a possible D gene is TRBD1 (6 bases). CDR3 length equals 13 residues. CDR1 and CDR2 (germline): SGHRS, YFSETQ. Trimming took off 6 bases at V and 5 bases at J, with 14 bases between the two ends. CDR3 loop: CASTRQDRTEAFF. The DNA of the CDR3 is TGCGCCAGCACCCGACAGGATCGGACTGAAGCTTTCTTT.

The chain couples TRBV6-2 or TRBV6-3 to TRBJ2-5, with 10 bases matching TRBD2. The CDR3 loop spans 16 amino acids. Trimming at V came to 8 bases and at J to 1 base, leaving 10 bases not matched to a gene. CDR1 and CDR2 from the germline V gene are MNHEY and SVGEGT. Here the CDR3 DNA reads TGTGCCAGCCGCCTCTCTCCTAGCGGGGGCCAAGAGACCCAGTACTTC. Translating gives CASRLSPSGGQETQYF.